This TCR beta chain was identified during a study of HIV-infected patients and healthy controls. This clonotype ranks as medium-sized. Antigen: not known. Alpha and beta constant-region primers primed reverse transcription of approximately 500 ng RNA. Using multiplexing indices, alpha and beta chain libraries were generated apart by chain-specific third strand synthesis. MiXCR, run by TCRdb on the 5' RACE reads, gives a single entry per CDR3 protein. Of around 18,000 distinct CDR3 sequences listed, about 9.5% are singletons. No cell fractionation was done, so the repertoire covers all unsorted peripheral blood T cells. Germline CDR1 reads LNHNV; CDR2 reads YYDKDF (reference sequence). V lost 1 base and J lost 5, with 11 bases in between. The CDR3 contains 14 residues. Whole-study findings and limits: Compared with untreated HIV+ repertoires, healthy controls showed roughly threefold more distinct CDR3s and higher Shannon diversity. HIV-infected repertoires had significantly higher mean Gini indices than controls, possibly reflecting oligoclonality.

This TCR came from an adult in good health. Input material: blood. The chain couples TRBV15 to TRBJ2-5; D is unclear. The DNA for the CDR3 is TGTGCCACCAGCAGAGCTCTATCAGTTGAGACCCAGTACTTC. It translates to CATSRALSVETQYF.